This T cell receptor (beta chain) is from a study of vaccination effects on CD4 cells after COVID-19. The CDR3 extends over 14 amino acids. V lost 3 bases, J lost 1 base, and 10 bases lay in between. Looked up from germline, CDR1 is SGDLS and CDR2 is YYNGEE. Study-wide points: After vaccination of healthy people, only 1 of 255 vaccine-induced clones cross-reacted with common cold coronaviruses.

Only a few counts were recorded for this clone. Its antigen is not identified. Following an approximately 9-day culture, CD4+ T cells were purified. Assay: immunoSEQ multiplex PCR; the TCRdb copy retains only in-frame clones and omits some. The repertoire holds more than 35,000 clones, with around 76% as singletons. The chain has TRBV9 and TRBJ1-1; possible D gene TRBD1, 5 bases. This receptor was obtained from a human donor who received a COVID-19 vaccine. The source was CD4+ T cells from PBMCs cultured without peptide, collected before COVID-19 vaccination. The CDR3 DNA reads as TGTGCCAGCAGCGGCGGGGACGGGAACACTGAAGCTTTCTTT. Amino acids: CASSGGDGNTEAFF.